This is a list of T cell receptor beta chains from one sample in a study of T cell repertoires in cytomegalovirus infection. Their recognized antigens are unknown. From the reads, TCRdb called clonotypes with MiXCR, one entry per CDR3 protein. Here the sample spans roughly 310,000 distinct CDR3 sequences, 25% to 30% being singletons. The source material was cultured PBMCs, sampled from culture after CMV antigen stimulation. The source is a human donor in good health (CMV status not recorded). Some clones in this sample may be carry-over from other donors' samples. Both conserved end residues are part of each CDR3.

TRBV7-8,TRBJ2-1,CASSPTSRGDNEQFF
TRBV7-8,TRBJ2-7,CASSLAGTGPSEQYF
TRBV13,TRBJ2-7,CASSHLLDEQYF
TRBV10-3,TRBJ2-1,CTISGRDDEQFF
TRBV5-5,TRBJ2-5,CASSQGLETQYF
TRBV24-1,TRBJ2-7,CATSDSGTSYEQYF
TRBV4-2,TRBJ2-7,CASSRDREAYEQYF
TRBV2,TRBJ1-6,CASSEGGVNSPLHF
TRBV20-1,TRBJ2-3,CSAVIAADTQYF
TRBV5-4,TRBJ1-3,CASSLGSNRNTIYF
TRBV24-1,TRBJ2-5,CATSDLSRDVETQYF
TRBV7-3,TRBJ1-2,CASSLDGGALGYGYTF
TRBV28,TRBJ2-7,CASSSSDSGRIYEQYF
TRBV12-3/TRBV12-4,TRBJ1-1,CASSFTPVMNTEAFF
TRBV7-6,TRBJ2-1,CASPREGNNYNEQFF
TRBV27,TRBJ1-5,CASRRGVVGNQPQHF
TRBV11-2,TRBJ2-5,CASRRTFLYQETQYF
TRBV27,TRBJ1-2,CASSPGGFYGYTF
TRBV18,TRBJ1-6,CASQRGQKNSPLHF
TRBV7-6,TRBJ2-5,CASSYSQEKGETQYF
TRBV19,TRBJ2-2,CASSKNTGELFF
TRBV24-1,TRBJ1-1,CATSEPTGDEAFF
TRBV7-2,TRBJ2-5,CASSLEIQETQYF
TRBV5-1,TRBJ2-3,CASSFRQVGDTQYF
TRBV20-1,TRBJ2-2,CSANKGPRTGELFF
TRBV29-1,TRBJ1-3,CSVSLRFDRAKGNTIYF
TRBV7-9,TRBJ2-2,CASGRTGELFF
TRBV28,TRBJ1-5,CASRRGETIKWQPQHF
TRBV5-1,TRBJ2-7,CASGGGNTYEQYF
TRBV18,TRBJ1-4,CASSPPGTLLSRGEKLFF
TRBV7-2,TRBJ2-1,CASSPRFLKTLNEQFF
TRBV3-1,TRBJ1-4,CASSRPSGQFGGKLFF
TRBV5-1,TRBJ1-1,CASSLGGTGKTEAFF
TRBV20-1,TRBJ1-1,CSARVRGGVTEAFF
TRBV27,TRBJ2-2,CASAARDSGELFF
TRBV19,TRBJ2-1,CASSPTAGASYNEQFF
TRBV28,TRBJ2-2,CASSLGAEPTGELFF
TRBV3-1,TRBJ1-1,CASSQGRTGAFF
TRBV6-5,TRBJ2-3,CASSALGVAGGTDTQYF
TRBV30,TRBJ2-3,CAWRSHGADTQYF
TRBV19,TRBJ2-1,CASSSQTYNEQFF
TRBV6-8,TRBJ1-4,CASSPPRTGGGEKLFF
TRBV7-3,TRBJ1-2,CASSSTQGYGYTF
TRBV7-9,TRBJ2-5,CASSDDRGFQETQYF
TRBV24-1,TRBJ2-3,CATSEAGGSTDTQYF
TRBV6-1,TRBJ2-6,CASSVSASGANVLTF